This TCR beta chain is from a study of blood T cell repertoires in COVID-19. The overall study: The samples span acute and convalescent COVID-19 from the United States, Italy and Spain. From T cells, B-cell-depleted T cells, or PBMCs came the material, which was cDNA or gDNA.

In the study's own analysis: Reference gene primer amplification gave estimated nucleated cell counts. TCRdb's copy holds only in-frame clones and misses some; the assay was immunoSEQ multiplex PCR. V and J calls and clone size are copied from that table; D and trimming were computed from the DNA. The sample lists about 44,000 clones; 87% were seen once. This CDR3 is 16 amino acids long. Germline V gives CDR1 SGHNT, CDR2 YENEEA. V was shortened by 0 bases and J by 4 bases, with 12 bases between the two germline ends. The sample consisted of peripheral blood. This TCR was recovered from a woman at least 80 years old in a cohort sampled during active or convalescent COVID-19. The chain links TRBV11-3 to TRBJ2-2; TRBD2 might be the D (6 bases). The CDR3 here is CASSLEPGAGTGELFF. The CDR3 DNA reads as TGTGCCAGCAGCTTAGAACCGGGAGCAGGCACCGGGGAGCTGTTTTTT.